Listed below are T cell receptor beta chains from one sample, sequenced in a study of cytomegalovirus exposure and HLA in healthy donors. Data came from immunoSEQ multiplex PCR; TCRdb stores just in-frame clones and leaves some out. The sample carries about 130,000 clones, 66% recorded once. The specimen sequenced was PBMCs. The receptor set was obtained from a human donor in good health. CDR3s include the opening cysteine and the closing phenylalanine or tryptophan. Each record gives: D gene, J gene, V gene, clone size, CDR3 DNA, CDR3 protein. A D gene is named only where the DNA matches it firmly. The size field is filled for only some rows; it gives once, few, many or a size class.

>.|TRBJ2-7|TRBV7-2|few
TGTGCCAGCAATAGCGGACACTCCTACGAGCAGTACTTC
CASNSGHSYEQYF
>TRBD1|TRBJ2-7|TRBV6-6|few
TGTGCCAGCAGTGACCCGAGGACAGGGGTCCACGAGCAGTACTTC
CASSDPRTGVHEQYF
>TRBD1|TRBJ1-2|TRBV12-5|.
TGTGCTAGTGGTTTGTCCGACAGGGACTATGGCTACACCTTC
CASGLSDRDYGYTF
>.|TRBJ1-1|TRBV19|.
TGTGCCAGTAGTATGGCGGGGGCTAGCACTGAAGCTTTCTTT
CASSMAGASTEAFF
>TRBD1|TRBJ1-5|TRBV28|.
TGTGCCAGCAGTCGAACCCTGACAGGGGGACTTAATCAGCCCCAGCATTTT
CASSRTLTGGLNQPQHF
>TRBD1|TRBJ1-2|TRBV6-1|.
TGTGCCAGCAGGGCCACAGGGGCAGGCGGCTACACCTTC
CASRATGAGGYTF
>TRBD2|TRBJ2-7|TRBV4-2|.
TGTGCCAGCAGCCAAGATTTTACTAGCGGGAGGAAATACTACGAGCAGTACTTC
CASSQDFTSGRKYYEQYF
>TRBD1|TRBJ1-5|TRBV2|few
TGTGCCAGCAGCCGACAGGGGGGCAGCAATCAGCCCCAGCATTTT
CASSRQGGSNQPQHF
>.|TRBJ2-7|TRBV15|.
TGTGCCACCAGTTCCGGGACATTTTCCTACGAGCAGTACTTC
CATSSGTFSYEQYF
>.|TRBJ2-5|TRBV27|.
TGTGCCAGCAGGGGTCTAGGCCAAGAGACCCAGTACTTC
CASRGLGQETQYF
>TRBD1|TRBJ2-5|TRBV4-1|.
TGCGCCAGCAGCCACCTACCCCCGGGGACAGCTCAAGAGACCCAGTACTTC
CASSHLPPGTAQETQYF
>.|TRBJ1-1|TRBV5-6|.
TGTGCCAGCAGCTTGGTCGGACAAGAAGCTTTCTTT
CASSLVGQEAFF
>.|TRBJ2-2|TRBV28|once
TGTGCCAGCAGTTTGATGGAGGTCGGGGAGCTGTTTTTT
CASSLMEVGELFF
>TRBD2|TRBJ2-1|TRBV7-3|few
TGTGCCAGCAGCTTAACCTCGGGACTAGCGGGAGGGAAACAGTTCTTC
CASSLTSGLAGGKQFF
>TRBD1|TRBJ1-2|TRBV20-1|.
TGCAGTGCACCACAGGGGGCGGGCTACACCTTC
CSAPQGAGYTF
>.|TRBJ2-1|TRBV2|.
TGTGCCAGCAGTGGGGGCGACAGTTTAGCAACCTACAATGAGCAGTTCTTC
CASSGGDSLATYNEQFF
>TRBD1|TRBJ1-2|TRBV6-1|.
TGTGCCAGCAGACGGGACAGGGTGAGCTATGGCTACACCTTC
CASRRDRVSYGYTF
>.|TRBJ2-5|TRBV14|once
TGTGCCAGCAGCCTCATTGGAGAGCAGTACTTC
CASSLIGEQYF
>.|TRBJ1-5|TRBV27|.
TGTGCCAGCAGTTTAGGGGACGGACAGCTTCTGCATTTT
CASSLGDGQLLHF
>TRBD2|TRBJ2-3|TRBV25-1|.
TGTGCCAGCCAAACCCTAGCGGGAGTCACAGATACGCAGTATTTT
CASQTLAGVTDTQYF